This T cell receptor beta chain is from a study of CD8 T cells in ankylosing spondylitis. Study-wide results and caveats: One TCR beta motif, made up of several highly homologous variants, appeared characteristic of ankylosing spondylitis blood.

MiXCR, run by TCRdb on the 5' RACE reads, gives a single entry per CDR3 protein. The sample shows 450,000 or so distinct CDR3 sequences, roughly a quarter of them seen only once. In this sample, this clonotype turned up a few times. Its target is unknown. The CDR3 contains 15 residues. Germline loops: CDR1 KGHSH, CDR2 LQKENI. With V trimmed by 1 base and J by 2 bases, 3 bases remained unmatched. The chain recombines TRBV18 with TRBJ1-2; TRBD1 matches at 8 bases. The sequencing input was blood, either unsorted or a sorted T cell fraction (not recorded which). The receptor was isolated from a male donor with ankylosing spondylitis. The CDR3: CASSPRAGGNYGYTF. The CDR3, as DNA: TGTGCCAGCTCACCACGGGCAGGGGGCAACTATGGCTACACCTTC. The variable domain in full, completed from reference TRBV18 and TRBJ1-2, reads NAGVMQNPRHLVRRRGQEARLRCSPMKGHSHVYWYRQLPEEGLKFMVYLQKENIIDESGMPKERFSAEFPKEGPSILRIQQVVRGDSAAYFCASSPRAGGNYGYTFGSGTRLTVV.